These 11 T cell receptor beta chains came from one sample sequenced in a study of beta chain features in type 1 diabetes. What was sequenced were expressed TCRB transcripts, since all of the isolated RNA had been reverse transcribed. The assay was immunoSEQ multiplex PCR, and TCRdb's table has in-frame clones only and misses some. The sample contains roughly 400,000 clones, about 14% of which appear only once. What was sequenced was naive CD4+ T cells from blood. These TCRs come from a man in his thirties or forties in good health.

This clone was counted a few times. As DNA, the CDR3 is TGTGCCTGGAGTGACAGGGGAGGCTTGGAAAAACTGTTTTTT. It yields the protein CAWSDRGGLEKLFF. The rearrangement uses TRBV30 and TRBJ1-4; TRBD1 matches 7 bases. V dropped 1 base and J dropped 8; count of bases not matched to a gene: 7. This CDR3 has 14 amino acids. Germline V gives CDR1 GTSNPN, CDR2 SVGIG (reference sequence).

The chain uses TRBV11-3 and TRBJ2-3; 12 bases are a match to TRBD2. The CDR3 has 17 amino acids. The V gene end was trimmed by 5 bases and the J gene end by 2 bases; junction bases not matched to a gene: 8. Germline loops: CDR1 SGHNT, CDR2 YENEEA. The CDR3 is CASSPGTSGPITDTQYF. DNA of the CDR3: TGTGCCAGCAGCCCCGGGACTAGCGGGCCGATCACAGATACGCAGTATTTT.

The CDR3 DNA reads as TGCAGCGGGCAGGGGGCCTACAATGAGCAGTTCTTC. Amino acid sequence: CSGQGAYNEQFF. The genes are TRBV29-1 and TRBJ2-1, with 7 bases that match TRBD1. The V and J ends lost 7 bases and 2 bases, in that order; junction bases with no gene match: 2. Germline assignment: CDR1 SQVTM and CDR2 ANQGSEA. CDR3 length: 12 residues.

The chain carries TRBV11-2 and TRBJ2-1; 11 bases match TRBD2. This CDR3 region has 17 residues. Trimming at V came to 1 base and at J to 4 bases, leaving 6 bases not matched to a gene. In germline, CDR1 is SGHAT, CDR2 FQNNGV. The CDR3 sequence is CASSLGLAGGSYNEQFF. As DNA, the CDR3 is TGTGCCAGCAGCTTAGGGCTAGCGGGGGGATCATACAATGAGCAGTTCTTC.

The chain is built from TRBV5-1 and TRBJ2-3, with 15 bases that match TRBD2. The CDR3 spans 18 residues. CDR1 is SGHRS, CDR2 YFSETQ, per germline. V was clipped by 3 bases and J by 2 bases; unmatched bases: 7. Here the CDR3 DNA reads TGCGCCAGCAGCTCGGGACTAGCGGGGGGCCAGACCACAGATACGCAGTATTTT. Translation gives CASSSGLAGGQTTDTQYF.

The rearrangement links TRBV6-5 to TRBJ1-1, with a tentative D call TRBD1 (6 bases). CDR3 length: 12 residues. The germline gives CDR1 MNHEY, CDR2 SVGAGI. V dropped 2 bases and J dropped 9 bases, with 10 bases sitting between them. CDR3 DNA sequence: TGTGCCAGCAGTTACAGAACAGGGAAAGCTTTCTTT. This codes for CASSYRTGKAFF.

The rearrangement joins TRBV6-1 to TRBJ2-4; the D gene could be TRBD1 or TRBD2 (5 bases each). Per the germline V gene, CDR1 is MNHNS and CDR2 is SASEGT. V lost 4 bases, J lost 5 bases, and 9 bases lay in between. The CDR3 length is 13 residues. Here the CDR3 DNA reads TGTGCCAGCAGTGCCTGGGGACAAAACATTCAGTACTTC. Its translation: CASSAWGQNIQYF.

In this sample, this clone turned up a few times. The CDR3 coding sequence is TGTGCCAGCAGCTTCTGGGAGGGCTATGGCTACACCTTC. It yields the protein CASSFWEGYGYTF. This sequence joins TRBV7-9 and TRBJ1-2; D is ambiguous. Germline V CDR1 and CDR2: SEHNR, FQNEAQ (reference sequence). The ends were cut back, 3 bases at V and 4 bases at J, with 9 bases in the middle. The CDR3 extends over 13 amino acids.

The V call is TRBV4-1, the J call TRBJ2-1, with D uncertain. Germline V lookup: CDR1 MGHRA, CDR2 YSYEKL. The CDR3 is made up of 13 amino acids. V was cut by 1 base and J by 8 bases, with 9 bases left in between. In DNA form, the CDR3 reads TGCGCCAGCAGCCAAGCGAGTGGGTATGAGCAGTTCTTC. The encoded protein is CASSQASGYEQFF.

This clone has a handful of counts. The V call is TRBV7-9, the J call TRBJ2-5; D is undetermined. The CDR3 has 13 amino acids. CDR1 is SEHNR, CDR2 FQNEAQ, per germline (reference sequence). The V and J ends lost 1 base and 7 bases respectively, with 10 bases between them. The CDR3 bases are TGTGCCAGCAGCTTAGATCGGGCTGCGACCCAGTACTTC. This encodes CASSLDRAATQYF. Complete variable domain (other parts from reference TRBV7-9 and TRBJ2-5): DTGVSQNPRHKITKRGQNVTFRCDPISEHNRLYWYRQTLGQGPEFLTYFQNEAQLEKSRLLSDRFSAERPKGSFSTLEIQRTEQGDSAMYLCASSLDRAATQYFGPGTRLLVL.

The J gene is TRBJ2-1, the V gene TRBV5-6; 7 bases are a match to TRBD2. J was trimmed by 10 bases and V by 1 base; bases with no gene match: 5. Germline CDR1 is SGHDT and CDR2 is YYEEEE. The CDR3 loop spans 13 amino acids. The CDR3 DNA reads TGTGCCAGCAGCTTGTCGAGCGGGGACGAGCAGTTCTTC. This translates into CASSLSSGDEQFF.